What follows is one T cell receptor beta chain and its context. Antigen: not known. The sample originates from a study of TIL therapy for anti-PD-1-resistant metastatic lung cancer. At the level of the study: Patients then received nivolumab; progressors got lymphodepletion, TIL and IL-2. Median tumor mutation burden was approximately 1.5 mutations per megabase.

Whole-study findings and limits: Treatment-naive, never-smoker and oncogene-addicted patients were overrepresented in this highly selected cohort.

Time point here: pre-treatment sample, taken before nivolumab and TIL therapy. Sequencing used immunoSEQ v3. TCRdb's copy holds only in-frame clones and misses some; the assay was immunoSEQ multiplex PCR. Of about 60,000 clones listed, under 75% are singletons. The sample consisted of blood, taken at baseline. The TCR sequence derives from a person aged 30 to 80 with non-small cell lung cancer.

The DNA of the CDR3 is TGTGCCAGCAGCCCTCCGTTAGGGACAAATAACTATGGCTACACCTTC. This translates into CASSPPLGTNNYGYTF. The gene calls are TRBV5-4 and TRBJ1-2; D possibly corresponds to TRBD1 (6 bases). Germline values: CDR1 SGHNT, CDR2 YYREEE (reference sequence). V was cut by 4 bases and J by 1 base, with 17 bases left in between. The CDR3 extends over 16 amino acids. The variable domain in full, with the rest retrieved from reference TRBV5-4 and TRBJ1-2, is ETGVTQSPTHLIKTRGQQVTLRCSSQSGHNTVSWYQQALGQGPQFIFQYYREEENGRGNFPPRFSGLQFPNYSSELNVNALELDDSALYLCASSPPLGTNNYGYTFGSGTRLTVV.